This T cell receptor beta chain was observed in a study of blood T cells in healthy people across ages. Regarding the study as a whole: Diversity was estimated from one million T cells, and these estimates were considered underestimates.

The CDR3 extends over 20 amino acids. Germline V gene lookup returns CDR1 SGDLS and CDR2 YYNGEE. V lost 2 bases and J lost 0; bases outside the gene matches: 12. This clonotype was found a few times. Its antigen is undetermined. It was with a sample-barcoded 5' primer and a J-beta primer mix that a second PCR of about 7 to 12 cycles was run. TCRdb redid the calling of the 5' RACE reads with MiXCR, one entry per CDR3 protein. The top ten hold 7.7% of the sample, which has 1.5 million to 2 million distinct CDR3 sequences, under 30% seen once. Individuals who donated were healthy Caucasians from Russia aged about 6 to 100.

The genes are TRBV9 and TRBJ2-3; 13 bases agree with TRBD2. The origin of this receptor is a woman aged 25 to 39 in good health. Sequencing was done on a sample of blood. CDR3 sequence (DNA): TGTGCCAGCAGCGTTTCCCGAAAGGGACTAGCGGGGACTAGCACAGATACGCAGTATTTT. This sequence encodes CASSVSRKGLAGTSTDTQYF. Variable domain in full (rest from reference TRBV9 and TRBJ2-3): DSGVTQTPKHLITATGQRVTLRCSPRSGDLSVYWYQQSLDQGLQFLIQYYNGEERAKGNILERFSAQQFPDLHSELNLSSLELGDSALYFCASSVSRKGLAGTSTDTQYFGPGTRLTVL.